Listed below are T cell receptor beta chains from one sample, sequenced in a study of control samples from healthy donors and cancer patients. The repertoire was sequenced with immunoSEQ multiplex PCR; TCRdb's copy has only in-frame clones and lacks some. The table lists approximately 79,000 clones, about 91% of them singletons. Sequencing was performed on blood. The origin of the receptors is a middle-aged man in good health. CDR3s include the opening cysteine and the closing phenylalanine or tryptophan. The D gene is left open where the match is weak. For some rows the clone size is stated as once, few or many, or as a class when expanded; others skip it.

d_gene	j_gene	len	v_gene	abundance	CDR3aa	CDR3nt
TRBD2	TRBJ2-7	17	TRBV6-1	.	CASSEMAFRGGSYEQYF	TGTGCCAGCAGTGAAATGGCCTTTCGGGGGGGCTCCTACGAGCAGTACTTC
.	TRBJ1-6	15	TRBV4-2	.	CASSQLRGEGSPLHF	TGTGCCAGCAGCCAGCTCCGCGGGGAAGGGTCACCCCTCCACTTT
.	TRBJ2-1	15	TRBV4-2	.	CASSPESPRYNEQFF	TGTGCCAGCAGCCCCGAATCCCCCCGTTACAATGAGCAGTTCTTC
TRBD1	TRBJ2-7	14	TRBV2	few	CASREDRGGNEQYF	TGTGCCAGCAGAGAGGACAGGGGAGGCAACGAGCAGTACTTC
.	TRBJ1-2	12	TRBV12-3/TRBV12-4	.	CASTAGGNGYTF	TGTGCCAGCACAGCGGGAGGGAATGGCTACACCTTC
.	TRBJ2-1	14	TRBV29-1	.	CSVGRLLADNEQFF	TGCAGCGTTGGTCGGCTGCTGGCCGACAATGAGCAGTTCTTC
TRBD1	TRBJ1-4	15	TRBV27	.	CASSSTTGINEKLFF	TGTGCCAGCAGTTCAACGACAGGGATTAATGAAAAACTGTTTTTT
.	TRBJ1-3	13	TRBV7-3	.	CASSLGRGNTIYF	TGTGCCAGCAGCTTAGGCAGGGGAAACACCATATATTTT
.	TRBJ1-4	15	TRBV19	.	CASIPRAGPNEKLFF	TGTGCCAGTATCCCACGAGCAGGGCCCAATGAAAAACTGTTTTTT
TRBD1	TRBJ1-1	12	TRBV12-3/TRBV12-4	.	CASSFGGQEAFF	TGTGCCAGCAGTTTTGGGGGACAGGAAGCTTTCTTT
TRBD2	TRBJ2-7	14	TRBV6-5	.	CASSAGLATYEQYF	TGTGCCAGCAGCGCCGGACTAGCCACCTACGAGCAGTACTTC
TRBD2	TRBJ2-3	17	TRBV7-6	once	CASSSPGTSGGRDTQYF	TGTGCCAGCAGCTCTCCTGGGACTAGCGGGGGGCGGGATACGCAGTATTTT
.	TRBJ1-1	14	TRBV27	.	CASSYRGMNTEAFF	TGTGCCAGCAGTTACCGGGGGATGAACACTGAAGCTTTCTTT
TRBD2	TRBJ2-3	14	TRBV4-2	.	CASSPEGTRDTQYF	TGTGCCAGCAGCCCCGAAGGGACTAGAGATACGCAGTATTTT
TRBD2	TRBJ2-3	14	TRBV24-1	.	CATNSSGCTDTQYF	TGTGCCACGAATTCTAGCGGATGCACAGATACGCAGTATTTT
TRBD1	TRBJ1-1	14	TRBV4-1	.	CASSDYDRDTEAFF	TGCGCCAGCAGCGACTACGACAGGGACACTGAAGCTTTCTTT
TRBD1	TRBJ1-1	14	TRBV7-2	.	CASSLARETGKAFF	TGTGCCAGCAGCTTAGCGCGAGAGACAGGGAAAGCTTTCTTT
.	TRBJ2-7	13	TRBV27	once	CASKVAGSNEQYF	TGTGCCAGCAAAGTCGCAGGCAGTAACGAGCAGTACTTC
.	TRBJ2-3	17	TRBV11-2	.	CASSLLIGLGFGDTQYF	TGTGCCAGCAGCTTATTGATCGGACTGGGATTCGGAGATACGCAGTATTTT
.	TRBJ1-2	13	TRBV5-1	.	CASSLSADYGYTF	TGCGCCAGCAGCTTGAGTGCAGACTATGGCTACACCTTC